This record covers a single T cell receptor (beta chain). Profiled with immunoSEQ multiplex PCR; TCRdb holds only in-frame clones, not every one. Of hundreds of thousands of clones listed, 87% are singletons. The V segment lost 5 bases and the J segment 8 bases; nucleotides outside the gene matches: 13. The CDR3 runs 16 residues. Germline V gene sequence: CDR1 LGHDT, CDR2 YNNKEL (reference sequence). This entry belongs to a study of blood T cell repertoires in COVID-19. Background on the study: Samples of COVID-19 (acute and convalescent) were obtained from the United States, Italy and Spain. The analysed material was cDNA or gDNA that came from T cells, B-cell-depleted T cells, or PBMCs.

Participants spanned ages about 18 to 90 years and resided in around 25 US areas. Assignment of participants to cohorts was predicated upon participant-reported clinical history. Sequenced input: PBMCs or T cells enriched from blood (not recorded which). The chain joins TRBV3-1 (or the pseudogene TRBV3-2) to TRBJ2-1; 9 bases align to TRBD2. This sequence was found in a woman under 40 with acute COVID-19. Here the CDR3 reads CASSKGRASGTDEQFF. The CDR3, as DNA: TGTGCCAGCAGCAAGGGGAGGGCTAGCGGGACAGATGAGCAGTTCTTC.